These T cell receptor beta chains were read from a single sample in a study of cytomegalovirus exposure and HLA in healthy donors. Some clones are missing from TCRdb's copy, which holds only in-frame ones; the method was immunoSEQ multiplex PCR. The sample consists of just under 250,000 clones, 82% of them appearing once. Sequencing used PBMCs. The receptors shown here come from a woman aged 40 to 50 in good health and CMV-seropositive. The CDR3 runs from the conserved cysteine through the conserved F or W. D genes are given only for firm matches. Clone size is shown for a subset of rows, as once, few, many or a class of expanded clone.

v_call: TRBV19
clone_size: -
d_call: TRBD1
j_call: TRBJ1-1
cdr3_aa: CASSMLIGTGKTEAFF
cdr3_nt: TGTGCCAGTAGTATGCTTATAGGGACAGGGAAAACTGAAGCTTTCTTT

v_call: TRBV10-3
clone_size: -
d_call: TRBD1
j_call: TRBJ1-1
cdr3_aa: CAAGQDQNTEAFF
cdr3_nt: TGTGCCGCAGGACAGGACCAGAACACTGAAGCTTTCTTT

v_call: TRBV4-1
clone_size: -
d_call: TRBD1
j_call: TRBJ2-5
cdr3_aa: CASSQDSRTGTSVQYF
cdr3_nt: TGCGCCAGCAGCCAAGATAGTCGGACAGGGACTTCGGTGCAGTACTTC

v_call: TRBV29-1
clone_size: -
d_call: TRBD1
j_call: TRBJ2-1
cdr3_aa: CSVWTGEHDEQFF
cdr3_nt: TGCAGCGTTTGGACAGGGGAGCATGATGAGCAGTTCTTC

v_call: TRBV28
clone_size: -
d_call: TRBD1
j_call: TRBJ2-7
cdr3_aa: CASIGAGTGGYEQYF
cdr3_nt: TGTGCCAGCATAGGAGCCGGGACAGGGGGTTACGAGCAGTACTTC

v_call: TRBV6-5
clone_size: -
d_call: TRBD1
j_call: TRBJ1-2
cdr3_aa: CASSPTGEFYGYTF
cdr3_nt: TGTGCCAGCAGTCCGACAGGGGAATTCTATGGCTACACCTTC

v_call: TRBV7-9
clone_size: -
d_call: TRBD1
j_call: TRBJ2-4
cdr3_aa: CASSPGQGAKNIQYF
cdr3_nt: TGTGCCAGCAGCCCTGGACAGGGAGCCAAAAACATTCAGTACTTC

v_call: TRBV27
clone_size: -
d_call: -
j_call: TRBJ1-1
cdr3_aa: CASSSSWTGNTEAFF
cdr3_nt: TGTGCCAGCAGTTCTAGTTGGACTGGGAACACTGAAGCTTTCTTT

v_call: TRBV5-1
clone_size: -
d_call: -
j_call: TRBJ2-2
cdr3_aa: CASSLVITGELFF
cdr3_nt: TGCGCCAGCAGCTTGGTTATCACCGGGGAGCTGTTTTTT

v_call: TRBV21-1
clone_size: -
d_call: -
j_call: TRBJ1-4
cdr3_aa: CASSPRDRGRNEKLFF
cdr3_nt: TGTGCCAGCAGCCCCAGGGACAGGGGTAGGAATGAAAAACTGTTTTTT

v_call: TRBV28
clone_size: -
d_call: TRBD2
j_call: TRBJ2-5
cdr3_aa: CASSLSSGVRETQYF
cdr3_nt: TGTGCCAGCAGTTTATCTAGCGGGGTGCGGGAGACCCAGTACTTC

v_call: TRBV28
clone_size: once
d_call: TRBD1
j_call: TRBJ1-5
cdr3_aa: CASSGQDRFNQPQHF
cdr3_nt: TGTGCCAGCAGCGGACAGGACAGGTTCAATCAGCCCCAGCATTTT

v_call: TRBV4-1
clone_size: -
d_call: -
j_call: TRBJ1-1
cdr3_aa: CASSQAQYGGLTEAFF
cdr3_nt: TGCGCCAGCAGCCAAGCCCAATACGGGGGTCTAACTGAAGCTTTCTTT

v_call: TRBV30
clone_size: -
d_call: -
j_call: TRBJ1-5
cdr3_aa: CAWSVELSQPQHF
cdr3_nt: TGTGCCTGGAGTGTAGAACTTTCTCAGCCCCAGCATTTT

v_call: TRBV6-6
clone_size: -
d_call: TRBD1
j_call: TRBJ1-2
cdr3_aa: CASRPGQGDGYTF
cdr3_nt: TGTGCCAGCAGACCAGGACAGGGTGATGGCTACACCTTC

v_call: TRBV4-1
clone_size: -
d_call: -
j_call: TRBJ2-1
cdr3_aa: CASSQPPLNEQFF
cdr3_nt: TGCGCCAGCAGCCAACCCCCCCTAAATGAGCAGTTCTTC

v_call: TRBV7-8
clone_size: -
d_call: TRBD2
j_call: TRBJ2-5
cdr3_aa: CASKTTSGRETQYF
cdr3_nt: TGTGCCAGCAAAACGACTAGCGGGAGGGAGACCCAGTACTTC

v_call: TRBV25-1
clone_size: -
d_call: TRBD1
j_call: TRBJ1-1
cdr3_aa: CASSPGTGWGTEAFF
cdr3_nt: TGTGCCAGCAGTCCCGGGACAGGGTGGGGCACTGAAGCTTTCTTT

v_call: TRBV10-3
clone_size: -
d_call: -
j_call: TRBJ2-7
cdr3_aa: CAISELGVGGEQYF
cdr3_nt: TGTGCCATCAGTGAGCTGGGGGTGGGGGGCGAGCAGTACTTC

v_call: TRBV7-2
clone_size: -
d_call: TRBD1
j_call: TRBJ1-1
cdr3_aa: CASSFGQGAFKAATEAFF
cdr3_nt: TGTGCCAGCAGCTTTGGACAGGGGGCCTTTAAGGCGGCCACTGAAGCTTTCTTT

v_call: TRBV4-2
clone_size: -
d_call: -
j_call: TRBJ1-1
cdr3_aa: CASSQTPGLSTFF
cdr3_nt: TGTGCCAGCAGCCAAACCCCAGGGTTATCGACTTTCTTT

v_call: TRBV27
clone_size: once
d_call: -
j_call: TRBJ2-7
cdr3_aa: CASSLGQLVYEQYF
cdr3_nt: TGTGCCAGCAGTCTTGGGCAGCTTGTCTACGAGCAGTACTTC

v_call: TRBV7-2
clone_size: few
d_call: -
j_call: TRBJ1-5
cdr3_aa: CVTRGHYQPQHF
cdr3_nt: TGTGTTACGAGGGGACACTATCAGCCCCAGCATTTT

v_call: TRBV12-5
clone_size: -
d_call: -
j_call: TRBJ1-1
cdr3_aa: CASGLGPAGFTEAFF
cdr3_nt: TGTGCTAGTGGTTTGGGCCCTGCAGGGTTCACTGAAGCTTTCTTT

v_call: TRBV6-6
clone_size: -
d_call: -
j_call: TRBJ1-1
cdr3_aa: CASPGSRGNTEAFF
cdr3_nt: TGTGCCAGCCCCGGGTCCAGGGGCAACACTGAAGCTTTCTTT

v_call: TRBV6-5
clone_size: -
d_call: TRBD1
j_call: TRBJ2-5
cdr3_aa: CASSYSGGTGGETQYF
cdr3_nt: TGTGCCAGCAGTTACTCGGGTGGGACAGGAGGGGAGACCCAGTACTTC

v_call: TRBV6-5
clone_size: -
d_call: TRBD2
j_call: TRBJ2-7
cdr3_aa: CASSLAGGRPYEQYF
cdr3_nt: TGTGCCAGCAGCCTAGCGGGAGGTCGTCCCTACGAGCAGTACTTC

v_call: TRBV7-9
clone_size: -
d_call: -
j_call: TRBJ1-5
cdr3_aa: CSSSPSGGGARHF
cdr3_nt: TGTTCCAGCAGTCCTAGTGGTGGGGGGGCGCGGCATTTT

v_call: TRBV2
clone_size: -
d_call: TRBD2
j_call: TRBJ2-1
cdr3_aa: CASSVASGRKEQFF
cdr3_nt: TGTGCCAGCAGTGTTGCTAGCGGGAGGAAGGAGCAGTTCTTC

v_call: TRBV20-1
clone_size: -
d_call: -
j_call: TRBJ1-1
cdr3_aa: CSARHTGEAFF
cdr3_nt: TGCAGTGCTAGACACACAGGGGAAGCTTTCTTT

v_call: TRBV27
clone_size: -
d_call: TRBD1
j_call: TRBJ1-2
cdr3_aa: CASRRRNRDRVDYGYTF
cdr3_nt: TGTGCCAGCCGTAGGCGAAACCGAGACAGGGTGGACTATGGCTACACCTTC

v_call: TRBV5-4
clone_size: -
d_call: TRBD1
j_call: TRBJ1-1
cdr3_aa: CASSLLGQVNTEAFF
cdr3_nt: TGTGCCAGCAGCCTCTTAGGACAGGTGAACACTGAAGCTTTCTTT

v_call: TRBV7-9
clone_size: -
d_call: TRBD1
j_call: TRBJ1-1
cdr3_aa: CASSPGQGSNTEAFF
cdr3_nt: TGTGCCAGCAGCCCGGGACAGGGTAGTAACACTGAAGCTTTCTTT

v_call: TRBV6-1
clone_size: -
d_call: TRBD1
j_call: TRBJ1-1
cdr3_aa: CASSEAGNRGVVTEAFF
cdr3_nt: TGTGCCAGCAGTGAAGCTGGTAACAGGGGAGTAGTCACTGAAGCTTTCTTT

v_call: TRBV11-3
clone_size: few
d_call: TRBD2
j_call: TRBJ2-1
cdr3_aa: CASSLEWASGGSEQFF
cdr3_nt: TGTGCCAGCAGCTTAGAATGGGCTAGCGGGGGAAGTGAGCAGTTCTTC

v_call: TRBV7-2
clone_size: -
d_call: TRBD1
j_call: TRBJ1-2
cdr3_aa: CASSLGTTGGRGYTF
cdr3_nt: TGTGCCAGCAGCTTAGGGACTACAGGGGGCCGGGGCTACACCTTC

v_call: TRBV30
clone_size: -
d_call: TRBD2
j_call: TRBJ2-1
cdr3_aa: CAWSTGGGAVEQFF
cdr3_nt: TGTGCCTGGAGTACCGGCGGGGGGGCCGTTGAGCAGTTCTTC

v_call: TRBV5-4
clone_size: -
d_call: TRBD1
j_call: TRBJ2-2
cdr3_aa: CASSPQGSTGELFF
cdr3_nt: TGTGCCAGCAGCCCACAGGGGTCCACCGGGGAGCTGTTTTTT

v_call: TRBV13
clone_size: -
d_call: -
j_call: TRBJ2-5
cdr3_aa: CASSLQGRAQETQYF
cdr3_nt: TGTGCCAGCAGCTTGCAGGGTCGGGCCCAAGAGACCCAGTACTTC

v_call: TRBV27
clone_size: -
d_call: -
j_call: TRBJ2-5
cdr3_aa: CASSRRDYQETQYF
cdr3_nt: TGTGCCAGCAGTCGTCGGGACTACCAAGAGACCCAGTACTTC